What follows are 15 T cell receptor beta chains derived from one specimen sequenced in a study of T cell changes during pregnancy in multiple sclerosis. Sequenced by immunoSEQ multiplex PCR; TCRdb stores in-frame clones only, minus some. The sample contains roughly 56,000 clones, under 95% of which appear only once. Sample: CD4+ T cells from peripheral blood mononuclear cells, taken after pregnancy. The receptors were gathered from a female donor in good health, enrolled as a control in a pregnancy study.

V gene TRBV2 combines with J gene TRBJ2-3; the match to TRBD2 covers 10 bases. Looked up from germline, CDR1 is SNHLY and CDR2 is FYNNEI. The CDR3 contains 16 residues. Losses at the gene ends were 6 bases for V and 1 base for J; bases not matched to a gene: 7. CDR3 coding DNA: TGTGCCAGCAGGGCCGGGACTAGCGTTCGCACAGATACGCAGTATTTT. Its translation is CASRAGTSVRTDTQYF.

In the case of this clone: Other DNA sequences in the sample encode the same CDR3. The chain uses TRBV13 and TRBJ1-2, with D possibly being TRBD1 (6 bases). The V gene lost 1 base and the J gene lost 8 bases, with 14 bases spanning the gap. Germline CDR1 and CDR2: PRHDT and FYEKMQ (reference sequence). The CDR3 length is 14 residues. The CDR3 sequence is CASSLEGGAYGYTF. The CDR3 coding sequence is TGTGCCAGCAGCTTAGAGGGGGGGGCCTACGGCTACACCTTC.

The CDR3 DNA reads as TGTGCCAGCAGTGAAAGGGGTGGGGGGACTGAAAAACTGTTTTTT. It translates to CASSERGGGTEKLFF. This chain joins TRBV2 and TRBJ1-4; possible D gene TRBD1, 5 bases. There are 15 residues in the CDR3. CDR1 and CDR2 from the germline V gene are SNHLY and FYNNEI. The ends were cut back, 2 bases at V and 7 bases at J, with 14 bases in the middle.

The chain employs TRBV4-2 and TRBJ2-3; 8 bases are shared with TRBD1. J gave up 2 bases and V 0 bases, and 7 bases lay outside the gene matches. Germline V gene data show CDR1 as LGHNA and CDR2 as YNFKEQ. The CDR3 sequence is 17 residues long. CDR3 nucleotide sequence: TGTGCCAGCAGCCAAGACCGACAGGGGTCCCCCACAGATACGCAGTATTTT. It translates to CASSQDRQGSPTDTQYF.

The chain employs TRBV6-6 and TRBJ1-1; no reliable D call. V was trimmed by 3 bases and J by 10 bases, leaving 15 bases between them. Looked up from germline, CDR1 is MNHNY and CDR2 is SVGAGI (reference sequence). The length of the CDR3 is 13 residues. CDR3 coding DNA: TGTGCCAGCAGTTATGCGGCGGAACAAGGAGCTTTCTTT. It specifies CASSYAAEQGAFF.

This clone came up a few times. The chain links TRBV7-9 to TRBJ1-4, with D perhaps matching TRBD1 (5 bases). The length of the CDR3 is 14 residues. Trimming took 0 bases from V and 8 from J, leaving 10 bases between them. CDR1 is SEHNR, CDR2 FQNEAQ, per germline (reference sequence). The CDR3 is CASSLAGSGEKLFF. The CDR3 nucleotides are TGTGCCAGCAGCTTAGCGGGGTCAGGGGAAAAACTGTTTTTT.

The chain joins TRBV7-3 to TRBJ2-1; TRBD1 matches at 7 bases. The germline gives CDR1 SGHTA, CDR2 FQGTGA. The V segment lost 5 bases and the J segment 2 bases; nucleotides outside the gene matches: 9. This CDR3 region has 16 residues. The CDR3 DNA is TGTGCCAGCAGCCCTTATTTGGGGACAGCCTACAATGAGCAGTTCTTC. It encodes CASSPYLGTAYNEQFF. Complete variable domain (other parts from reference TRBV7-3 and TRBJ2-1): GAGVSQTPSNKVTEKGKYVELRCDPISGHTALYWYRQSLGQGPEFLIYFQGTGAADDSGLPNDRFFAVRPEGSVSTLKIQRTERGDSAVYLCASSPYLGTAYNEQFFGPGTRLTVL.

The chain recombines TRBV4-2 with TRBJ2-3, with 7 bases identical to TRBD2. Germline values: CDR1 LGHNA, CDR2 YNFKEQ. This CDR3 contains 14 residues. V was clipped by 1 base and J by 9 bases; unmatched bases: 7. CDR3 loop: CASSQGLAARTQYF. The CDR3 bases are TGTGCCAGCAGCCAAGGACTAGCCGCCAGGACGCAGTATTTT.

J is TRBJ1-5 and V is TRBV2; D is possibly TRBD1 (5 bases). Germline lookup yields CDR1 SNHLY and CDR2 FYNNEI. V lost 3 bases to trimming and J lost 1 base, with 10 bases between them. This CDR3 is built from 15 residues. As DNA, the CDR3 is TGTGCCAGCAGTGAGGGGGAGGTAAGCAATCAGCCCCAGCATTTT. Its protein is CASSEGEVSNQPQHF.

The chain combines TRBV9 with TRBJ2-3, with unresolved D. Trimming pared 4 bases from V and 5 bases from J, leaving 17 bases between. Germline loops: CDR1 SGDLS, CDR2 YYNGEE. This CDR3 comprises 15 residues. CDR3 sequence reads: CASSPRWAYKDTQYF. CDR3 nucleotides: TGTGCCAGCAGCCCCCGTTGGGCCTACAAAGATACGCAGTATTTT.

V and J are TRBV6-6 and TRBJ1-1; unclear D gene. CDR3 length: 16 amino acids. V was shortened by 5 bases and J by 0 bases, with 16 bases between the two germline ends. Germline CDR1 is MNHNY and CDR2 is SVGAGI (reference sequence). The CDR3 spells CASSPLGLYMNTEAFF. The CDR3 DNA is TGTGCCAGCAGTCCCCTTGGACTCTACATGAACACTGAAGCTTTCTTT.

The chain carries TRBV9 and TRBJ1-2, with 7 nucleotides matching TRBD1. Germline V lookup: CDR1 SGDLS, CDR2 YYNGEE. This CDR3 has 12 amino acids. The ends lost 4 bases at V and 7 bases at J; junction bases unmatched: 4. The DNA for the CDR3 is TGTGCCAGCAGCCCCACAGGGGCTGGCTACACCTTC. Its translation: CASSPTGAGYTF.

The V and J genes are TRBV19 and TRBJ1-1, with 7 nucleotides matching TRBD1. J lost 5 bases, V lost 3 bases, and 6 bases had no gene match. Germline CDR1 and CDR2: LNHDA and SQIVND (reference sequence). The CDR3 sequence is 14 residues long. The CDR3 coding sequence is TGTGCCAGTAGTATTCAGGGGGGATCAACTGAAGCTTTCTTT. Amino acid sequence: CASSIQGGSTEAFF.

This sequence joins TRBV6-1 and TRBJ1-4; 8 bases fit TRBD1. Germline CDR1 MNHNS, CDR2 SASEGT. The CDR3 is 15 residues long. Germline trimming cut 6 bases from V and 1 base from J; bases unmatched to any gene: 4. In DNA form, the CDR3 reads TGTGCCAGCAGGCAGACAGGGGTAACTAATGAAAAACTGTTTTTT. Amino acids: CASRQTGVTNEKLFF.

The chain links TRBV7-2 to TRBJ1-1; 8 nucleotides line up with TRBD1. The CDR3 sequence is 16 residues long. Trimming at V came to 1 base and at J to 1 base, leaving 5 bases not matched to a gene. The germline gives CDR1 SGHTA, CDR2 FQGNSA. CDR3 sequence (DNA): TGTGCCAGCAGCTTAGTCTCCGGACAGGGGAACACTGAAGCTTTCTTT. Residues: CASSLVSGQGNTEAFF.